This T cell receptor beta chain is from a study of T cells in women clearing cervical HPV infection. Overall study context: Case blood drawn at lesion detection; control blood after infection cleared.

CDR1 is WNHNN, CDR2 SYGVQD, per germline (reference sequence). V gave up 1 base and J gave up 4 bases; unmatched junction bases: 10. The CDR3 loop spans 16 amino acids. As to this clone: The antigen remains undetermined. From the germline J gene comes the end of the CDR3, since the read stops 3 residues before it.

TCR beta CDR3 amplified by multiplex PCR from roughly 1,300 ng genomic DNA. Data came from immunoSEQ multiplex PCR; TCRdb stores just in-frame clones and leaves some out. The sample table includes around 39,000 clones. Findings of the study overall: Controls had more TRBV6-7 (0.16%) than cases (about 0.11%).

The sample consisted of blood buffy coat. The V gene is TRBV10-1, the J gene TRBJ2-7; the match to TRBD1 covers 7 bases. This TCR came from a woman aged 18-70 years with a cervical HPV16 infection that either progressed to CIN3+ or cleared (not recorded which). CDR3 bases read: TGCGCCAGCAGTGAGTACAGGGGAAGCATGAATTACGAG. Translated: CASSEYRGSMNYE. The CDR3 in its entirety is CASSEYRGSMNYEQYF.